The clone carrying this T cell receptor beta chain was observed a handful of times. Antigen: not known. Unique molecular identifiers tagged individual cDNA molecules. TCRdb analysed the 5' RACE reads with MiXCR anew, one entry per CDR3 protein. The sample lists 80,000 to 95,000 distinct CDR3 sequences; approximately 15% were seen once. This specimen comes from a study of early T cells in non-severe SARS-CoV-2 infection. In the study overall: Unsorted whole blood bulk RNA was sequenced, with unpaired chains. Study-level results: A preference for anti-spike CD8 responses marked VDJdb matching, which missed private and CD4 specificities.

There are 16 residues in the CDR3. With 5 bases clipped from V and 2 bases from J, the junction kept 8 bases outside the gene matches. V and J are TRBV12-3 or TRBV12-4 and TRBJ2-1, with 8 bases identical to TRBD1. Source: whole blood, taken at baseline. The clonotype comes from an adult who was a healthcare worker with PCR-confirmed SARS-CoV-2 infection or an uninfected control (not recorded which). The CDR3 here is CASSPQGANAYNEQFF. CDR3 DNA sequence: TGTGCCAGCAGTCCTCAGGGGGCCAACGCCTACAATGAGCAGTTCTTC.